The rows below give T cell receptor beta chains drawn from one sample of a study of T-cell memory formation after mild COVID-19. From the 5' RACE reads, TCRdb called clonotypes with MiXCR, one entry per CDR3 protein. The sample includes around 35,000 distinct CDR3 sequences, roughly 7.5% of them seen just once. Source material: PBMCs or a T cell subset sorted from them (not recorded which). The receptors originated from a man aged 18-30 years who had mild COVID-19 (a few samples of this study predate the infection). Cell type and time point are not known. CDR3s include the opening cysteine and the closing phenylalanine or tryptophan. Each record gives: clone size, D gene, V gene, J gene, CDR3 DNA, CDR3 protein. The D gene is left open where the match is weak. Some rows mark clone size as missing; the rest say once, few, many or name a class of expanded clone.

-	-	TRBV7-2	TRBJ1-1	TGTGCCAGCAGTCTACACATGGGAGACACTGAAGCTTTCTTT	CASSLHMGDTEAFF
-	-	TRBV7-9	TRBJ1-1	TGTGCCAGCAGCTTCGAGGGTGGCACTGAAGCTTTCTTT	CASSFEGGTEAFF
many	-	TRBV7-2	TRBJ1-1	TGTGCCAGCAGCTTTAGGGGAGGGGGCACTGAAGCTTTCTTT	CASSFRGGGTEAFF
few	TRBD1	TRBV6-5	TRBJ1-1	TGTGCCAGCAGATTACAGGGGATGGGCACTGAAGCTTTCTTT	CASRLQGMGTEAFF
many	TRBD2	TRBV6-4	TRBJ2-3	TGTGCCAGCAGTGACGGGGCGGGGGGACCCGGAGATACGCAGTATTTT	CASSDGAGGPGDTQYF
many	TRBD1	TRBV7-8	TRBJ1-5	TGTGCCAGCGAAATTGGACAGGGCAATCAGCCCCAGCATTTT	CASEIGQGNQPQHF
many	TRBD2	TRBV27	TRBJ2-5	TGTGCCAGCAGTCCACTGGGACTAGGTGGGACCCAGTACTTC	CASSPLGLGGTQYF
-	-	TRBV5-4	TRBJ1-2	TGTGCCAGCAGCATTGGAGGATCATCTAACTATGGCTACACCTTC	CASSIGGSSNYGYTF
many	-	TRBV7-3	TRBJ1-1	TGTGCCAGCAGCTTAAATCCTCTCGACGAAGCTTTCTTT	CASSLNPLDEAFF
many	-	TRBV9	TRBJ1-6	TGTGCCAGCAGCGTAGATTCGGGGTTCAATTCACCCCTCCACTTT	CASSVDSGFNSPLHF
many	-	TRBV7-2	TRBJ2-1	TGTGCCAGCAGCTTAGAAGGGGATGAGCAGTTCTTC	CASSLEGDEQFF
many	-	TRBV10-3	TRBJ1-2	TGTGCCATCAGTCCCTCAGGGGAAAACTATGGCTACACCTTC	CAISPSGENYGYTF
many	-	TRBV5-1	TRBJ1-2	TGCGCCAGCTCACCGGAGCTTGAATATGGCTACACCTTC	CASSPELEYGYTF
many	TRBD1	TRBV6-5	TRBJ1-5	TGTGCCACGAATCCCAGGGGGAATAGGGGCAATCAGCCCCAGCATTTT	CATNPRGNRGNQPQHF
many	-	TRBV7-3	TRBJ2-4	TGTGCCAGCAGCTTAATACGCGGGGACCTAGCCAAAAACATTCAGTACTTC	CASSLIRGDLAKNIQYF
many	TRBD1	TRBV6-5	TRBJ1-1	TGTGCCAGCAGTCCTACCGAACAGGGGCTGGGGACTGAAGCTTTCTTT	CASSPTEQGLGTEAFF
few	-	TRBV18	TRBJ1-6	TGTGCCAGCCGGGCGGACCAGGATTCACCCCTCCACTTT	CASRADQDSPLHF
many	TRBD2	TRBV20-1	TRBJ2-1	TGCAGTGCCACCCCAGCGGGGGGGTACAATGAGCAGTTCTTC	CSATPAGGYNEQFF
many	TRBD2	TRBV12-3/TRBV12-4	TRBJ2-5	TGTGCCAGCAGGGGGGGACTAGCGGGGGAGAAGACCCAGTACTTC	CASRGGLAGEKTQYF
many	-	TRBV27	TRBJ2-2	TGTGCCAGCGGGTTGGGGGAGCTGTTTTTT	CASGLGELFF
medium-sized	-	TRBV6-2/TRBV6-3	TRBJ1-1	TGTGCCAGCACTTCGGGCCGCGAATGGGCTGAAGCTTTCTTT	CASTSGREWAEAFF
many	-	TRBV12-3/TRBV12-4	TRBJ2-6	TGTGCCAGCAGTCGGGACACCAACTCTGGGGCCAACGTCCTGACTTTC	CASSRDTNSGANVLTF
few	-	TRBV11-2	TRBJ2-1	TGTGCCAGCAGCTTAGGAACGCTATACAATGAGCAGTTCTTC	CASSLGTLYNEQFF
many	-	TRBV6-5	TRBJ1-4	TGTGCCAGCAGTTACTCAAGGGTATCAAATGAAAAACTGTTTTTT	CASSYSRVSNEKLFF
-	-	TRBV20-1	TRBJ2-7	TGCAGTGCTAGAGATAGGGGGAGTATCCTAGCCTACGAGCAGTACTTC	CSARDRGSILAYEQYF
few	TRBD2	TRBV3-1	TRBJ2-5	TGTGCCAGCAGCCAAGACGGACTAGGAGAGACCCAGTACTTC	CASSQDGLGETQYF
many	-	TRBV6-5	TRBJ2-5	TGTGCCAGCAGTTACCACGGTACAGAGACCCAGTACTTC	CASSYHGTETQYF
-	-	TRBV11-1	TRBJ1-1	TGTGCCAGCAGTTCGGGGATCACTGAAGCTTTCTTT	CASSSGITEAFF
many	-	TRBV7-3	TRBJ1-6	TGTGCCAGCAGCAAAGAGGGGGGGCCCAATTCACCCCTCCACTTT	CASSKEGGPNSPLHF
many	TRBD1	TRBV9	TRBJ2-7	TGTGCCAGCAGTCGAAGACAGGGGGCCGACGAGCAGTACTTC	CASSRRQGADEQYF
many	-	TRBV5-1	TRBJ2-3	TGCGCCAGCAGGACGGACAGCACAGATACGCAGTATTTT	CASRTDSTDTQYF
many	-	TRBV5-4	TRBJ1-4	TGTGCCAGCAGCTCGGGACAAAATAATGAAAAACTGTTTTTT	CASSSGQNNEKLFF
many	TRBD1	TRBV10-3	TRBJ2-2	TGTGCCATCAAAAGGACAGGGAGTAACACCGGGGAGCTGTTTTTT	CAIKRTGSNTGELFF
many	TRBD2	TRBV4-3	TRBJ2-1	TGCGCCAGCAGCCAAGATCCGGGGGGCTACAATGAGCAGTTCTTC	CASSQDPGGYNEQFF
many	-	TRBV20-1	TRBJ2-7	TGCAGTGCCCCCTGGAGCGAACCCTACGAGCAGTACTTC	CSAPWSEPYEQYF
many	TRBD1	TRBV19	TRBJ2-7	TGTGCCAGTAGTCTCCCGGGACAGAGGTACGAGCAGTACTTC	CASSLPGQRYEQYF
-	TRBD2	TRBV5-1	TRBJ2-1	TGCGCCAGCAGCTTGGCGAGGGCGCGGGAGACTTACAATGAGCAGTTATTC	CASSLARARETYNEQLF
-	-	TRBV14	TRBJ1-4	TGTGCCAGCAGCCCCACCCCGGGTGTATACCGGGGGGGGGAAAAACTGTTTTTT	CASSPTPGVYRGGEKLFF
many	-	TRBV27	TRBJ1-5	TGTGCCAGCGTCGGGGCCAGCAATCAGCCCCAGCATTTT	CASVGASNQPQHF
medium-sized	TRBD2	TRBV15	TRBJ2-5	TGTGCCACCAGCAGAGGCTTACTAGCGGGGGGGCCAGAAGAGACCCAGTACTTC	CATSRGLLAGGPEETQYF
many	-	TRBV6-2/TRBV6-3	TRBJ1-6	TGTGCCAGCAGTTACTCGGGCCAGGTTGATCTCCACTTT	CASSYSGQVDLHF
few	TRBD2	TRBV20-1	TRBJ2-1	TGCAGTGCTCCTAGCGGGCGAGCAGGGCAGTTCTTC	CSAPSGRAGQFF
-	-	TRBV5-5	TRBJ1-3	TGTGCCAGCAGCCTTGGTCGGATCTCTGGAAACACCATATATTTT	CASSLGRISGNTIYF
-	TRBD1	TRBV20-1	TRBJ2-1	TGCAGTGCCGGCCGGGACAGGGCCTACAATGAGCAGTTCTTC	CSAGRDRAYNEQFF
few	-	TRBV11-3	TRBJ2-1	TGTGCCAGCAGCTTATCAGAAAACAATGAGCAGTTCTTC	CASSLSENNEQFF
-	-	TRBV25-1	TRBJ1-1	TGTGCCAGCAGTGATCGCAGCGAATGGACTGAAGCTTTCTTT	CASSDRSEWTEAFF
many	TRBD1	TRBV20-1	TRBJ1-1	TGCAGTGTCCCGTCCGGGACAGTCCCTGAAGCTTTCTTT	CSVPSGTVPEAFF
many	-	TRBV5-1	TRBJ2-3	TGCGCCAGCAGGGCGTTCGGGGAATATACGCAGTATTTT	CASRAFGEYTQYF
many	TRBD1	TRBV6-6	TRBJ1-2	TGTGCCAGCAGTACCGGGACAGGGGAGGGCTATGGCTACACCTTC	CASSTGTGEGYGYTF
many	TRBD1	TRBV29-1	TRBJ2-3	TGCAGCGCCTTTGGGACAGGGGGAAGCGGTACGCAGTATTTT	CSAFGTGGSGTQYF
many	-	TRBV28	TRBJ1-2	TGTGCCAGCAGCCGGGCGGCACCTAGTGGCTACACCTTC	CASSRAAPSGYTF
many	-	TRBV5-5	TRBJ2-6	TGTGCCAGCAGCTCGTTGTATGTAGTCCGGGGGTCCCTTTCTGGGGCCAACGTCCTGACTTTC	CASSSLYVVRGSLSGANVLTF
many	-	TRBV28	TRBJ2-2	TGTGCCAGCAGTCTGACCCATAACACCGGGGAGCTGTTTTTT	CASSLTHNTGELFF
many	-	TRBV5-1	TRBJ1-1	TGCGCCAGCAGTTCGGAAATGGTCACTGAAGCTTTCTTT	CASSSEMVTEAFF
many	TRBD1	TRBV29-1	TRBJ2-5	TGCAGCGTGGCCGGACAGGGTGGTATCGAGACCCAGTACTTC	CSVAGQGGIETQYF
many	-	TRBV11-2	TRBJ1-1	TGTGCCAGCAGCTTAGAAATGAACACTGAAGCTTTCTTT	CASSLEMNTEAFF
many	-	TRBV12-3/TRBV12-4	TRBJ1-2	TGTGCCAGCGGCTATGCCTCTACACGGGGCTACACCTTC	CASGYASTRGYTF
many	-	TRBV4-2	TRBJ2-1	TGTGCCAGCAGCCAAGTCGGTCCTGACAATGAGCAGTTCTTC	CASSQVGPDNEQFF
many	TRBD2	TRBV7-9	TRBJ2-7	TGTGCCAGCAGCTTCCTGCGCGGGGGGGTCAACGAGCAGTACTTC	CASSFLRGGVNEQYF